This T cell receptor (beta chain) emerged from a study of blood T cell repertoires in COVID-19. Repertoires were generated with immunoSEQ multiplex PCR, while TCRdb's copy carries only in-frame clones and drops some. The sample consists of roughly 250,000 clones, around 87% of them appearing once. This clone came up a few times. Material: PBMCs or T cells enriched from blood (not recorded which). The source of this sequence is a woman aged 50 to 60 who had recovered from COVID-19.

The CDR3 region is CAWSKDRARGNTIYF. CDR3 bases: TGTGCCTGGAGTAAAGACAGGGCAAGGGGAAACACCATATATTTT. The chain employs TRBV30 and TRBJ1-3, with 7 nucleotides matching TRBD1. Germline V CDR1 and CDR2: GTSNPN, SVGIG (reference sequence). The V and J ends lost 2 bases and 4 bases, in that order; junction bases with no gene match: 8. The CDR3 extends over 15 amino acids. Full variable domain (missing parts from reference TRBV30 and TRBJ1-3): SQTIHQWPATLVQPVGSPLSLECTVEGTSNPNLYWYRQAAGRGLQLLFYSVGIGQISSEVPQNLSASRPQDRQFILSSKKLLLSDSGFYLCAWSKDRARGNTIYFGEGSWLTVV.